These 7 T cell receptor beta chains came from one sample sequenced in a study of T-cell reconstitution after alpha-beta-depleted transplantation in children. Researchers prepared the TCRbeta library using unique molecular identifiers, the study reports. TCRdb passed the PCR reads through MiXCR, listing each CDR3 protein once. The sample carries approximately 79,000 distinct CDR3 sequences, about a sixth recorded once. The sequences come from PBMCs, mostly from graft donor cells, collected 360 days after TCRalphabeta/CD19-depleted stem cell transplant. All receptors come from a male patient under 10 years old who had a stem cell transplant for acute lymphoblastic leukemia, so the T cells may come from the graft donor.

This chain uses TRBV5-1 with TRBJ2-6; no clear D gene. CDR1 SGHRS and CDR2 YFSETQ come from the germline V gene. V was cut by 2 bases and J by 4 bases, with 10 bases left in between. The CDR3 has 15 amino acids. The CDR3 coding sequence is TGCGCCAGCAGCTTAGTCCCCTTGGGGGCCAACGTCCTGACTTTC. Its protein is CASSLVPLGANVLTF.

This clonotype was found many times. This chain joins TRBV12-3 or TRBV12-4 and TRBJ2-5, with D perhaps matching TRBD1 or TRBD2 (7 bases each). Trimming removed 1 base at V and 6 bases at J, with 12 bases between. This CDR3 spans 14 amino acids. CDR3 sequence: CASSLGQGGKTQYF. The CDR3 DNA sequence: TGTGCCAGCAGTTTAGGACAGGGAGGGAAGACCCAGTACTTC.

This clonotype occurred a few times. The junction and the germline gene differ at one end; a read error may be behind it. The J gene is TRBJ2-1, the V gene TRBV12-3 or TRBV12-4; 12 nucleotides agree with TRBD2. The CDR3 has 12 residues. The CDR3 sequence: CASSPIGLAGPF. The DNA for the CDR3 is TGTGCCAGCAGTCCCATCGGACTAGCGGGACCCTTC.

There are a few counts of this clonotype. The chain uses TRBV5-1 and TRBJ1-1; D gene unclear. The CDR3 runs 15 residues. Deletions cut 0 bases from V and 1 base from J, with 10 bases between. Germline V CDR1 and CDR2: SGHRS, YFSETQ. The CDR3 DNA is TGCGCCAGCAGCTTGGCTGGACGCGGGAACACTGAAGCTTTCTTT. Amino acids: CASSLAGRGNTEAFF.

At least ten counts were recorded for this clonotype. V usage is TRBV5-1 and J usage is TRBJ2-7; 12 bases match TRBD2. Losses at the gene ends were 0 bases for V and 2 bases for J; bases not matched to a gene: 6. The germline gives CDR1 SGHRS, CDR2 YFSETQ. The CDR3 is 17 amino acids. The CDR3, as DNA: TGCGCCAGCAGCTTGGCCGGTCTAGCGGGAGGGACCTACGAGCAGTACTTC. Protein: CASSLAGLAGGTYEQYF.

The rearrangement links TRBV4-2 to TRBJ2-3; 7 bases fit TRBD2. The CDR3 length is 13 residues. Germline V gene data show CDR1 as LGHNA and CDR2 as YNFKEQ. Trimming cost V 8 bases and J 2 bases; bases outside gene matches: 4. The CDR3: CASGRGLTDTQYF. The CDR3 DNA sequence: TGTGCCAGCGGGAGGGGACTCACAGATACGCAGTATTTT.

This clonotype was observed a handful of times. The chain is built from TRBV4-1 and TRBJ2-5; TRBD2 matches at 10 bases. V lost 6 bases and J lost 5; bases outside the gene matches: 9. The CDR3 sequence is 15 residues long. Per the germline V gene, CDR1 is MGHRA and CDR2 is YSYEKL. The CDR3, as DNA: TGCGCCAGCAGGGTTCGAAAGCGGGAGGGCGAGACCCAGTACTTC. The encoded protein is CASRVRKREGETQYF.